Sequencing of this T cell receptor (beta chain) was carried out in a study of OX40 agonist ivuxolimab in advanced cancers. The data were produced by immunoSEQ multiplex PCR, yet TCRdb's version contains in-frame clones alone and is incomplete. The table records roughly 62,000 clones, roughly 85% of them present only once. Turning to this clone: The target antigen is unknown.

Trimming stripped 7 bases from V and 10 bases from J, with 17 bases between. The CDR3 runs 14 residues. Germline V gene lookup returns CDR1 MNHEY and CDR2 SVGAGI. Study conclusions and caveats: Partial responders at 0.1-3.0 mg/kg showed near-lowest clonal expansion. CD8+ T cells averaged more expanded clones than CD4+.

The chain carries TRBV6-5 and TRBJ1-6, with D possibly matching TRBD1 (6 bases). The source is an adult with an advanced solid tumor such as melanoma, head and neck, liver or kidney cancer. The sequencing used CD4+ or CD8+ T cells sorted from blood, collected in a trial of the OX40 agonist ivuxolimab. CDR3 loop: CASTSQGEGSPLHF. In DNA form, the CDR3 reads TGTGCCAGCACCTCACAGGGAGAAGGCTCACCCCTCCACTTT.